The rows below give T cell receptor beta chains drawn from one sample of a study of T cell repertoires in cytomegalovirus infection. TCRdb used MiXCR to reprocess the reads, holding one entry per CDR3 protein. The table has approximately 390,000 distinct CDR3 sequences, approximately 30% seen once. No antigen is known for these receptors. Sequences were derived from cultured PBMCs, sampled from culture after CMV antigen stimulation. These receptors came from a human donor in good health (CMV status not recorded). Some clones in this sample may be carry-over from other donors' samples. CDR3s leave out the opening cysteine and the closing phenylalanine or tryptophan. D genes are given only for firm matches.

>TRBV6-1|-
ASSSPGRSQF
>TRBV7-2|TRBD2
ASRPLLAGEWSYQETQY
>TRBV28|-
ASSLMVQNSPLH
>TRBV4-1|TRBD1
ASSQDRGTGKPQH
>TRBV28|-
ASSLMGPSLYNEQF
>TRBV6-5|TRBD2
ASRTGTSGRNEQF
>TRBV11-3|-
ASSLVLGGGGNEQF
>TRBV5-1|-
ASSSPGIGQNTEAF
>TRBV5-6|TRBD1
ASSSVPRTGGNDYGYT
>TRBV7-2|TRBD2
ASSPKILAGLTSTDTQY
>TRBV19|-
ASSKTTTTRNQPQH
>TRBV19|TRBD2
ASSILGLAGGTQY
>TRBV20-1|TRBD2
SAREPGLAVNPQY
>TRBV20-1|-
SARARGLGWNQPQH
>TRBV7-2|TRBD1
ASSLGQGLYNEQF
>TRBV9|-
ASSVRPMFGAEAF
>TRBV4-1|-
ASSPQENSNQPQH
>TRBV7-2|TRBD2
ASSLWGLAGPPGGTDTQY
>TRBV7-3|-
ASSLTVTGELF
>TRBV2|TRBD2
ASRVAGPPYNEQF
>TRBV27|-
ASSSDQGTEAF
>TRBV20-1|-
SARDLERSNEQF
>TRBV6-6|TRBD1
ASSRQGTYEQY
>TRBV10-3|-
AISESGDVYEQY
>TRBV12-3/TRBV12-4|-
ASSPRQLGSSYEQY
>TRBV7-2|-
ASSQNSNQPQH
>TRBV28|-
ASRTQVPSPLH
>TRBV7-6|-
ASSRDPGNNQPQH
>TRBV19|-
ASSLRTMGAEKLF
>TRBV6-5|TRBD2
ASSYSRLAGSTDTQY
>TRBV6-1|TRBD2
ASSEALPLAGGKTQY
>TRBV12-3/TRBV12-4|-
ASSFGGTAYNEQF
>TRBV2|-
AGRGRGNTGELF
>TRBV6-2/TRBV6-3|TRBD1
ASSLDRGYTDTQY
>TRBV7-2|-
ASSSLSGVSQY
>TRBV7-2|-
ASSITGPGEQY
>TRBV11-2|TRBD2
ASSLSTSGRWSEQF
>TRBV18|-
ASSPGRTTNYGYT
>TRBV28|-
ASSPSDSPRGTDTQY
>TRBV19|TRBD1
ASTRGHSPLQ
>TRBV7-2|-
ASSSGWGYTEAF
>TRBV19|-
ASSKGPNPDTEAF
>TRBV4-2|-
ASSLELGSGSGNTIY
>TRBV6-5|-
ASSAAGGSGTIY
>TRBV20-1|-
SARPPDIRTDTQY
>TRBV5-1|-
ASSFKLRDRYSLSLSNTGELF
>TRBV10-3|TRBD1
AIRPGQGAEETQY
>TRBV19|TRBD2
ASTSPRLAGGSLDEQF
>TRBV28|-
ASRGGQNTGELF
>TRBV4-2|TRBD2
ASSRPSGIFNNEQF
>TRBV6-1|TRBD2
ASTWTSGETQY
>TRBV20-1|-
SAISRQEETQY
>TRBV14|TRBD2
ASSQDSGSFYNEQF
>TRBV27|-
ASSFSGGSSYEQY
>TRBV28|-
ASSSLRYYGYT
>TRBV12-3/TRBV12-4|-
ASSLVRGFVVNTEAF
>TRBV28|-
ASSPHGGNGIQY
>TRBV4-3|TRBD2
ASSQRGLAGPYNEQF
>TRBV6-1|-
ATKAVPRNYGYT